This TCR beta chain was identified during a study of blood T cell repertoires in COVID-19. About the study: The study drew acute and convalescent COVID-19 samples from the United States, Italy and Spain. Sources were T cells, B-cell-depleted T cells, or PBMCs; the material itself was cDNA or gDNA.

Per the study methods: Cell counts per sample came from amplifying reference gene primers. Produced via immunoSEQ multiplex PCR; TCRdb's table is partial and in-frame only. Clone size and V and J calls were adopted from that table, with D and trimming inferred from the DNA. The sample carries around 150,000 clones, around 83% recorded once. To note about this clone: Relative to the germline gene, one junction end is altered; a read error may explain this.

The CDR3 is 18 amino acids. CDR1 KGHSH and CDR2 LQKENI come from the germline V gene. The V and J genes are TRBV18 and TRBJ2-5; D perhaps matches TRBD2 (5 bases). The sequencing sample was made of peripheral blood. The clonotype originates from a man aged 35 to 55 with acute or convalescent COVID-19. Written as DNA, the CDR3 is TGTGCCAGCTCAGCACCGACGGGCCTACTCGGGGAACGAGGGACCCAGTACTTC. It is translated as CASSAPTGLLGERGTQYF.